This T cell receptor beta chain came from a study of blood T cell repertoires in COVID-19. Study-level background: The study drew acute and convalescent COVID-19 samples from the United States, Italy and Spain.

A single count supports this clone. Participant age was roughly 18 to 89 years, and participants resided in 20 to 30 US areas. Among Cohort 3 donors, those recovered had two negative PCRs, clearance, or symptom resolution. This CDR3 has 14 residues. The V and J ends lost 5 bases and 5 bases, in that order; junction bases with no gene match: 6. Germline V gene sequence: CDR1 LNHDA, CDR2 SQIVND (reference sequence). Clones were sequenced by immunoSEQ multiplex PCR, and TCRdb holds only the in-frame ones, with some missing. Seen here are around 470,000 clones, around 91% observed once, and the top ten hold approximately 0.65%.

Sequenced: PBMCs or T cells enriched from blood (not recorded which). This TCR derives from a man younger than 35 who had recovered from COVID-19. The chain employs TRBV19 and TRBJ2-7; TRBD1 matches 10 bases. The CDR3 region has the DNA TGTGCCAGTAGTCGCCGGGACAGGGGCCACGAGCAGTACTTC. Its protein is CASSRRDRGHEQYF.